The 5 T cell receptor beta chains below come from one sample, sequenced in a study of CXCR3-negative and CXCR3-positive naive CD8 T cells (dated 2019 in TCRdb). Overall study results and their limits: Compared with CXCR3-negative naive cells, CXCR3-positive naive cells had TRB CDR3s with higher hydrophobicity (lower Kidera factor 4), lower energy, and higher strength and volume indices.

Data came from a NextSeq 550. The Human TCR Profiling Kit (MiLaboratory) was used to prepare UMI-labeled 5' RACE TRB cDNA libraries. Reads reprocessed by TCRdb are summarized as one entry per CDR3 protein sequence, and DNA is absent. The sample table gives approximately 100,000 distinct CDR3 sequences. The leading ten clones occupy about 0.34% of the sample. No antigen has been assigned to these receptors. Material: naive CXCR3+ CD8+ T cells from blood. Taken with the paper, the label for cell subset or site translates to: CD45RO-CCR7+CD27+CD95- naive CD8+ T cells expressing CXCR3 (TNR3+). The receptors originated from a human donor in good health. Some clones in this sample may be carry-over from other donors' samples.

The CDR3 is CASSEYRPKIDEQFF. The chain is built from TRBV10-1 and TRBJ2-1. This CDR3 is 15 amino acids long. Germline CDR1 reads WNHNN; CDR2 reads SYGVQD (reference sequence).

The genes are TRBV4-3 and TRBJ2-5. The germline gives CDR1 LGHNA, CDR2 YSLEER. CDR3 length equals 15 residues. CDR3 region: CASSQDRSAKETQYF.

The rearrangement uses TRBV19 and TRBJ2-5; TCRdb's assignment of TRBD2 cannot be checked, as there is no DNA. Germline V gene lookup returns CDR1 LNHDA and CDR2 SQIVND (reference sequence). The CDR3 loop spans 19 amino acids. CDR3 region: CASSIFLSWTSGGQETQYF.

The chain has TRBV29-1 and TRBJ2-1; with no DNA, the TCRdb D assignment of TRBD1 cannot be verified. Germline CDR1 and CDR2: SQVTM and ANQGSEA. The CDR3 extends over 11 amino acids. CDR3 protein: CSVANPGQGLF.

CDR3 in amino acids: CASSLPDRAGGELFF. The V and J genes are TRBV28 and TRBJ2-2; no DNA is available, so the TRBD1 call from TCRdb remains unchecked. The germline CDR1 and CDR2 sequences are MDHEN and SYDVKM. This CDR3 contains 15 residues.